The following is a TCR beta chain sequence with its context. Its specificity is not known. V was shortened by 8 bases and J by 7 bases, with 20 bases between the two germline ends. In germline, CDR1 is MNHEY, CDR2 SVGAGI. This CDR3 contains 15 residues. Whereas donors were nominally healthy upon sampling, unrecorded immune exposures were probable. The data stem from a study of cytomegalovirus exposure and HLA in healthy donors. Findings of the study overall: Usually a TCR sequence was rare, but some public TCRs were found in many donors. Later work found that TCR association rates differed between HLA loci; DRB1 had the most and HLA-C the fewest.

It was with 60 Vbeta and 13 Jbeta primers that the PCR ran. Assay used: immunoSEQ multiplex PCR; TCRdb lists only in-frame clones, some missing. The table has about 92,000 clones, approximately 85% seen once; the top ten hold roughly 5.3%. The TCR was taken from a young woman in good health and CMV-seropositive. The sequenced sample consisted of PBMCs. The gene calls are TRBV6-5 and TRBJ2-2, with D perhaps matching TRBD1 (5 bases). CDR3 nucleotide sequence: TGTGCCAGCTGGATCGAATTAAATCAGGGCGGGGAGCTGTTTTTT. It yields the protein CASWIELNQGGELFF.